The source of this T cell receptor (beta chain) is a study of identical twins. Whole-study results and caveats: Cross-sectional statistics underpinned the conclusions; the same donors were not followed.

Concerning this clonotype: What it recognizes is unknown.

The CDR3 covers 14 residues. The germline CDR1 and CDR2 sequences are SGHTA and FQGTGA. Trimming cost V 1 base and J 4 bases, with 8 bases left between them. TCRdb re-called the 5' RACE reads through MiXCR, storing one row per CDR3 protein. The table includes fewer than 500,000 distinct CDR3 sequences, approximately 14% detected once. The same specimen was also included in a second study, on yellow fever vaccine responses in identical twins.

The sequenced sample was CD4+ T cells sorted from blood. The gene calls are TRBV7-3 and TRBJ2-1, with D hard to call. The receptor's source is a woman younger than 30 in good health. The CDR3 DNA sequence: TGTGCCAGCAGCTTAAGACACGGTTACAATGAGCAGTTCTTC. Protein: CASSLRHGYNEQFF. The variable domain in full, completed from reference TRBV7-3 and TRBJ2-1, reads GAGVSQTPSNKVTEKGKYVELRCDPISGHTALYWYRQSLGQGPEFLIYFQGTGAADDSGLPNDRFFAVRPEGSVSTLKIQRTERGDSAVYLCASSLRHGYNEQFFGPGTRLTVL.